The TCR beta chain described here comes from a study of vaccination and CD4 T cells after COVID-19. The time point here: late sampling 161 to 241 days after vaccination in a few convalescent patients. Study results and caveats: 304 of 307 vaccine-specific clones from convalescent patients were spike mono-reactive. Relatively few convalescent patients and no early post-infection timepoints were analyzed. Reactive clone data from convalescent patients indicated a median of roughly 86% appearing only post-vaccination.

This clonotype came up a few times. The antigen is not known. This CDR3 contains 17 residues. Trimming stripped 2 bases from V and 4 bases from J, with 19 bases between. Germline CDR1 reads SGHTA; CDR2 reads FQGNSA. TCRdb reprocessed the PCR reads via MiXCR and lists one record per CDR3 protein. The sample lists some 28,000 distinct CDR3 sequences, 50% to 65% occurring once. The TCR sequence derives from a human donor who had recovered from COVID-19. The sequenced sample was CD4+ T cells from blood, obtained about 7 months after SARS-CoV-2 vaccination. This rearrangement joins TRBV7-2 to TRBJ2-3, with TRBD2 as a possible D gene (6 bases). This chain's CDR3 is CASSLLGGGGRADTQYF. CDR3 coding DNA: TGTGCCAGCAGCTTATTGGGGGGAGGAGGAAGGGCAGATACGCAGTATTTT.